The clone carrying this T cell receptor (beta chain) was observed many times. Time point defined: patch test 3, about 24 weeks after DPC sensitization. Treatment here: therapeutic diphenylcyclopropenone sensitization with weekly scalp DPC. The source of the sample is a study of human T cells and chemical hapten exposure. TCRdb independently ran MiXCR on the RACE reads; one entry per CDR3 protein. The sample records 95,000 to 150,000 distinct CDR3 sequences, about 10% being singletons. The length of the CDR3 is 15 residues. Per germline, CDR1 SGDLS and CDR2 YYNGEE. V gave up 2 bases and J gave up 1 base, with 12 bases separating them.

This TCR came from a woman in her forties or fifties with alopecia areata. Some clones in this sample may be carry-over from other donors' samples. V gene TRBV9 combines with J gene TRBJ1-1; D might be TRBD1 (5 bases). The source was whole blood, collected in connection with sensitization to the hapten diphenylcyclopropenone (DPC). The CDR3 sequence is CASSVGDVQNTEAFF. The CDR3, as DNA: TGTGCCAGCAGCGTGGGGGACGTTCAGAACACTGAAGCTTTCTTT.